A single sample gave rise to the 21 T cell receptor beta chains below, sequenced in a study of T-cell reconstitution after alpha-beta-depleted transplantation in children (dated by TCRdb to 2016 to 2017). Libraries were constructed by PCR. Sequencing was performed on an Illumina HiSeq 2500. Molecular barcoding was employed in the preparation of TCR libraries, with unique molecular identifiers being used to normalize TCRbeta repertoire quantification. Using fastp trimming at Q25 and MiXCR clonotype assembly, TCRdb reanalyzed the public sequencing data and kept in-frame beta chains. Records with the same CDR3 protein are collapsed into one entry carrying the most frequent genes and DNA. This sample comprises approximately 980,000 distinct CDR3 sequences, roughly 31% of them detected only once. Over 25% of the sample belongs to the ten largest clones. The sample's treatment or condition label is to be understood as: allogeneic hematopoietic cell transplantation with graft depleted of TCRalphabeta T cells and CD19 B cells.

The specimen was PBMCs, mostly from graft donor cells, collected 360 days after TCRalphabeta/CD19-depleted stem cell transplant. These receptors were collected from a boy in the first two years of life who had a stem cell transplant for SCID, so the T cells may come from the graft donor.

This clonotype was counted many times. The J gene is TRBJ2-3, the V gene TRBV28; D possibly uses TRBD1 or TRBD2 (6 bases each). Looked up from germline, CDR1 is MDHEN and CDR2 is SYDVKM. Deletions cut 6 bases from V and 0 bases from J, with 13 bases between. The CDR3 length is 15 residues. The CDR3 here is CASSPGGGSTDTQYF. The CDR3 bases are TGTGCCAGCAGCCCCGGAGGGGGGAGCACAGATACGCAGTATTTT. Full variable domain (remainder filled in from reference TRBV28 and TRBJ2-3): DVKVTQSSRYLVKRTGEKVFLECVQDMDHENMFWYRQDPGLGLRLIYFSYDVKMKEKGDIPEGYSVSREKKERFSLILESASTNQTSMYLCASSPGGGSTDTQYFGPGTRLTVL.

The chain couples TRBV5-6 to TRBJ2-1; 7 bases are shared with TRBD2. This CDR3 is built from 15 residues. The trim removed 1 base at V and 4 bases at J, leaving 5 bases unmatched. Germline assignment: CDR1 SGHDT and CDR2 YYEEEE. The CDR3 DNA reads as TGTGCCAGCAGCTTGAGTCCCGGGGGGTACAATGAGCAGTTCTTC. Its protein product is CASSLSPGGYNEQFF.

This clonotype was recorded many times. The chain uses TRBV4-2 and TRBJ1-4; tentative D call: TRBD1 (5 bases). Germline lookup yields CDR1 LGHNA and CDR2 YNFKEQ. The CDR3 has 15 residues. The germline V and J ends were trimmed by 4 bases and 0 bases, with 9 bases remaining between them. The CDR3 region is CASSPGGSTNEKLFF. The CDR3 DNA reads TGTGCCAGCAGCCCGGGGGGTTCAACTAATGAAAAACTGTTTTTT.

CDR3 in DNA: TGCGCCAGCAGCACCGACCCGGGACGGTCGATGTTACATGAGCAGTTCTTC. Protein: CASSTDPGRSMLHEQFF. The chain uses TRBV5-1 and TRBJ2-1, with D perhaps being TRBD1 or TRBD2 (5 bases each). This CDR3 region has 17 residues. The germline V and J ends were trimmed by 4 bases and 8 bases, with 25 bases remaining between them. Germline CDR1 reads SGHRS; CDR2 reads YFSETQ.

The gene calls are TRBV2 and TRBJ2-7; D might be TRBD1 (6 bases). Germline V CDR1 and CDR2: SNHLY, FYNNEI. The length of the CDR3 is 14 residues. Trimming cost V 6 bases and J 7 bases, with 19 bases left between them. The CDR3 DNA sequence: TGTGCCAGCAGGTTACAGGGAGTGATTGGGGAGCAGTACTTC. Translation: CASRLQGVIGEQYF. Supplemented by reference TRBV2 and TRBJ2-7, the full variable domain reads EPEVTQTPSHQVTQMGQEVILRCVPISNHLYFYWYRQILGQKVEFLVSFYNNEISEKSEIFDDQFSVERPDGSNFTLKIRSTKLEDSAMYFCASRLQGVIGEQYFGPGTRLTVT.

This clonotype was recorded at least ten times. The V gene is TRBV5-1, the J gene TRBJ1-3, with D tentatively TRBD1 (5 bases). The CDR3 has 15 residues. V lost 0 bases, J lost 3 bases, and 10 bases lay in between. CDR1 and CDR2 (germline): SGHRS, YFSETQ. The CDR3 DNA is TGCGCCAGCAGCTTGGGACAGATCCTTGGAAACACCATATATTTT. Translation gives CASSLGQILGNTIYF.

This chain uses TRBV23-1 with TRBJ1-5; TRBD1 might be the D (5 bases). TRBV23-1 is marked as an open reading frame, function uncertain. The germline V and J ends were trimmed by 6 bases and 0 bases, with 15 bases remaining between them. The CDR3 sequence is 16 residues long. The CDR3 DNA reads as TGCGCCAGCAGCCCTGGACAAGACCGTAGCAATCAGCCCCAGCATTTT. It specifies CASSPGQDRSNQPQHF.

As concerns this clonotype: Mismatch with germline at one junction end may stem from a read error. This chain uses TRBV15 with TRBJ2-5; 9 nucleotides align to TRBD1. This CDR3 region has 16 residues. Germline V CDR1 and CDR2: LNHNV, YYDKDF (reference sequence). In DNA form, the CDR3 reads TGTCCCACCAGCAGAGATTACGGGACAGGGCAAGAGACCCAGTACTTC. This codes for CPTSRDYGTGQETQYF.

The sample holds many counts of this clonotype. An end of the junction differs from the germline gene, which may be a read error. This chain connects TRBV12-3 or TRBV12-4 to TRBJ2-3; 8 nucleotides line up with TRBD1. This CDR3 comprises 15 residues. Here the CDR3 DNA reads TGCGCCAGCAGCCCAGGACAGGGAATCACAGATACGCAGTATTTT. It is translated as CASSPGQGITDTQYF.

The chain couples TRBV28 to TRBJ2-3, with TRBD2 matching over 12 bases. Per the germline V gene, CDR1 is MDHEN and CDR2 is SYDVKM. V dropped 4 bases and J dropped 5; count of bases not matched to a gene: 10. The CDR3 runs to 17 residues. The CDR3, as DNA: TGTGCCAGCAGTTCCCCGGGACTAGCGGGCCTGGGAGATACGCAGTATTTT. Protein: CASSSPGLAGLGDTQYF.

Only a few counts were recorded for this clonotype. V is TRBV20-1 and J is TRBJ2-2, with TRBD2 matching over 7 bases. This CDR3 spans 16 amino acids. J gave up 1 base and V 0 bases, and 5 bases lay outside the gene matches. Germline values: CDR1 DFQATT, CDR2 SNEGSKA (reference sequence). The CDR3 spells CSARDPQRGNTGELFF. CDR3 coding DNA: TGCAGTGCTAGAGATCCCCAGCGGGGGAACACCGGGGAGCTGTTTTTT.

This chain joins TRBV5-1 and TRBJ2-1, with 15 nucleotides matching TRBD2. Germline CDR1 and CDR2: SGHRS and YFSETQ. V shed 2 bases and J 3 bases; nucleotides not matched to a gene: 6. The CDR3 totals 18 residues. CDR3 coding DNA: TGCGCCAGCAGCTTAGGACTAGCGGGGGGGACAATCTACAATGAGCAGTTCTTC. Residues: CASSLGLAGGTIYNEQFF.

CDR3 bases: TGCAGTGCCCCGTCGCTAGCGGGGAGGAATGAGCAGTTCTTC. It translates to CSAPSLAGRNEQFF. The chain employs TRBV20-1 and TRBJ2-1; 9 nucleotides agree with TRBD2. The length of the CDR3 is 14 residues. V gave up 6 bases and J gave up 7 bases; unmatched junction bases: 10. CDR1 is DFQATT and CDR2 is SNEGSKA in the germline V gene (reference sequence).

V gene TRBV11-2 combines with J gene TRBJ2-1; 9 bases are a match to TRBD1. The germline gives CDR1 SGHAT, CDR2 FQNNGV. V shed 3 bases, J shed 2 bases, and the junction held 17 bases outside the gene matches. The CDR3 contains 20 residues. CDR3: CASSLTTGTGFGLTYNEQFF. The CDR3 coding sequence is TGTGCCAGCAGCTTGACTACCGGGACAGGGTTTGGTCTTACCTACAATGAGCAGTTCTTC.

The chain has TRBV12-3 or TRBV12-4 and TRBJ2-1, with a tentative D call TRBD1 (5 bases). The CDR3 spans 12 residues. V lost 3 bases and J 10 bases, leaving 10 bases between the germline ends. CDR3 coding DNA: TGTGCCAGCAGTTTTTGGCGGACAGAGCAGTTCTTC. Amino acid sequence: CASSFWRTEQFF.

Regarding this clonotype: A much larger clone differs from this one at a single base, so this may be a read error. The rearrangement uses TRBV5-5 and TRBJ2-3; D gene ambiguous. The germline gives CDR1 SGHKS, CDR2 YYEKEE (reference sequence). The CDR3 contains 12 residues. Trimming removed 5 bases from V and 2 bases from J, with 6 bases in between. DNA of the CDR3: TGTGCCAGCAGTCGACCCACAGATACGCAGTATTTT. Protein sequence: CASSRPTDTQYF.

This clonotype was recorded many times. This chain joins TRBV6-2 or TRBV6-3 and TRBJ2-1; 9 nucleotides line up with TRBD2. The CDR3 totals 15 residues. Trimming took 6 bases from V and 1 from J; bases not matched to a gene: 4. The V gene's germline CDR1 is MNHEY and CDR2 SVGEGT. CDR3 coding DNA: TGTGCCAGCAGCCCCCTAGCGGGGTCCTACAATGAGCAGTTCTTC. This translates into CASSPLAGSYNEQFF.

The sample holds many counts of this clonotype. The chain combines TRBV12-3 or TRBV12-4 with TRBJ2-2, with D tentatively TRBD1 (6 bases). The CDR3 extends over 14 amino acids. Trimming pared 6 bases from V and 1 base from J, leaving 9 bases between. The chain's CDR3 is CASSLQGNTGELFF. CDR3 coding DNA: TGTGCCAGCAGCTTACAGGGGAACACCGGGGAGCTGTTTTTT.

The V and J genes are TRBV28 and TRBJ2-2; D possibly matches TRBD1 or TRBD2 (6 bases each). CDR3 length: 14 amino acids. V was shortened by 7 bases and J by 6 bases, with 15 bases between the two germline ends. Germline values: CDR1 MDHEN, CDR2 SYDVKM. This CDR3 is CASIPGARAGELFF. The CDR3, as DNA: TGTGCCAGCATACCGGGGGCGCGGGCCGGGGAGCTGTTTTTT.

The chain recombines TRBV6-5 with TRBJ2-5, with D tentatively TRBD1 or TRBD2 (6 bases each). The V gene's germline CDR1 is MNHEY and CDR2 SVGAGI. The CDR3 has 15 residues. The V gene lost 3 bases and the J gene lost 1 base, with 12 bases spanning the gap. CDR3: CASSYTGGFQETQYF. The CDR3, as DNA: TGTGCCAGCAGTTATACCGGGGGCTTCCAAGAGACCCAGTACTTC.

This clonotype was detected a few times. V usage is TRBV18 and J usage is TRBJ1-1; D call uncertain. The V and J ends lost 1 base and 3 bases respectively, with 9 bases between them. Germline lookup yields CDR1 KGHSH and CDR2 LQKENI. This CDR3 is 14 amino acids long. CDR3 residues: CASSPQGTYTEAFF. Here the CDR3 DNA reads TGTGCCAGCTCACCACAGGGAACATACACTGAAGCTTTCTTT.